Each of the 14 T cell receptor beta chains below was sequenced from the same sample in a study of CD8 T cells in ankylosing spondylitis. MiXCR, run by TCRdb on the 5' RACE reads, gives a single entry per CDR3 protein. Of more than 300,000 distinct CDR3 sequences in the sample, approximately 10% were seen once. Sequenced input: blood, either unsorted or a sorted T cell fraction (not recorded which). The receptors stem from a female donor with ankylosing spondylitis or in good health (not recorded which).

This clonotype was detected ten times or more. The CDR3 loop reads CASSASGGFSYNEQFF. The DNA for the CDR3 is TGCGCCAGCAGTGCTAGCGGGGGGTTCTCCTACAATGAGCAGTTCTTC. This chain connects TRBV10-1 to TRBJ2-1, with 11 bases identical to TRBD2. The germline V gene has CDR1 WNHNN and CDR2 SYGVQD (reference sequence). J lost 0 bases, V lost 4 bases, and 2 bases had no gene match. CDR3 length equals 16 residues.

This clonotype has ten or more counts. The gene calls are TRBV20-1 and TRBJ2-7; tentative D call: TRBD1 (6 bases). V was cut by 0 bases and J by 3 bases, with 15 bases left in between. Germline values: CDR1 DFQATT, CDR2 SNEGSKA (reference sequence). The CDR3 runs to 15 residues. CDR3 nucleotide sequence: TGCAGTGCTAGAGATGGGGCAGGGGTCCTCTACGAGCAGTACTTC. Residues: CSARDGAGVLYEQYF.

V gene TRBV28 combines with J gene TRBJ2-7, with TRBD2 identical over 9 bases. V shed 5 bases and J 2 bases; nucleotides not matched to a gene: 10. This CDR3 has 16 amino acids. Germline V gene lookup returns CDR1 MDHEN and CDR2 SYDVKM. CDR3 amino acids: CASSPGGLAPAYEQYF. Here the CDR3 DNA reads TGTGCCAGCAGTCCAGGAGGACTAGCGCCTGCCTACGAGCAGTACTTC.

This clonotype was seen repeatedly, ten times or more. The CDR3 region has the DNA TGTGCCAGCACTCGGACAGATATGAACACTGAAGCTTTCTTT. It specifies CASTRTDMNTEAFF. The chain combines TRBV6-1 with TRBJ1-1, with D possibly being TRBD1 (6 bases). This CDR3 comprises 14 residues. Per germline, CDR1 MNHNS and CDR2 SASEGT. The V end lost 7 bases, the J end lost 0 bases, and 12 bases lay between the germline ends.

This clonotype was found many times. The chain recombines TRBV5-1 with TRBJ1-2; D unclear. Deletions cut 0 bases from V and 4 bases from J, with 10 bases between. The V gene's germline CDR1 is SGHRS and CDR2 YFSETQ. This CDR3 is built from 14 residues. The CDR3 DNA sequence: TGCGCCAGCAGCTTGGTTGACGGAGGCTATGGCTACACCTTC. This codes for CASSLVDGGYGYTF.

Many counts were recorded for this clonotype. The V gene is TRBV5-1, the J gene TRBJ2-4; the D is unclear. This CDR3 is 15 amino acids long. Looked up from germline, CDR1 is SGHRS and CDR2 is YFSETQ. V was trimmed by 4 bases and J by 1 base, leaving 12 bases between them. DNA of the CDR3: TGCGCCAGCAGCCTAACTGCAGATGCCAAAAACATTCAGTACTTC. Protein sequence: CASSLTADAKNIQYF.

This sequence joins TRBV11-2 and TRBJ2-2; a possible D gene is TRBD2 (6 bases). Trimming took off 5 bases at V and 2 bases at J, with 15 bases between the two ends. Germline V gene data show CDR1 as SGHAT and CDR2 as FQNNGV. The CDR3 is 16 amino acids. The CDR3 nucleotides read TGTGCCAGCAGCAAACAGCCGGGACTTAACACCGGGGAGCTGTTTTTT. Its protein is CASSKQPGLNTGELFF.

Ten or more counts support this clonotype. V gene TRBV20-1 combines with J gene TRBJ1-5; 9 bases are a match to TRBD1. There are 15 residues in the CDR3. Trimming removed 3 bases from V and 3 bases from J; junction bases left unmatched: 6. Germline V gives CDR1 DFQATT, CDR2 SNEGSKA (reference sequence). This CDR3 is CSARAGTGHNQPQHF. CDR3 sequence (DNA): TGCAGTGCTAGGGCCGGGACAGGGCACAATCAGCCCCAGCATTTT.

This clonotype was picked up many times. V usage is TRBV5-1 and J usage is TRBJ1-6; D gene uncertain. Germline V CDR1 and CDR2: SGHRS, YFSETQ. The CDR3 loop spans 13 amino acids. V lost 3 bases, J lost 7 bases, and 8 bases lay in between. CDR3 sequence: CASSWAENSPLHF. As DNA, the CDR3 is TGCGCCAGCAGCTGGGCAGAAAATTCACCCCTCCACTTT.

V and J are TRBV27 and TRBJ2-7; D gene unclear. The CDR3 is 14 amino acids. The germline gives CDR1 MNHEY, CDR2 SMNVEV (reference sequence). The V end was cut by 2 bases, the J end by 1 base, with 9 bases between. CDR3 sequence reads: CASSLAAKSYEQYF. The CDR3 region has the DNA TGTGCCAGCAGTTTAGCGGCCAAGTCCTACGAGCAGTACTTC.

This clonotype appeared many times. V is TRBV5-1 and J is TRBJ2-7, with 7 bases identical to TRBD2. The V segment lost 4 bases and the J segment 0 bases; nucleotides outside the gene matches: 1. CDR1 and CDR2 (germline): SGHRS, YFSETQ. CDR3 size: 13 residues. The CDR3 DNA sequence: TGCGCCAGCAGCCGGGACTACTCCTACGAGCAGTACTTC. As protein: CASSRDYSYEQYF.

The rearrangement links TRBV5-5 to TRBJ2-1; 12 bases match TRBD2. CDR1 SGHKS and CDR2 YYEKEE come from the germline V gene (reference sequence). This CDR3 comprises 14 residues. V shed 3 bases and J 9 bases; nucleotides not matched to a gene: 4. The CDR3 region has the DNA TGTGCCAGCAGCTGGCTAGCGGGAGGGGGTGAGCAGTTCTTC. This encodes CASSWLAGGGEQFF.

In this sample, this clonotype turned up many times. The chain has TRBV5-1 and TRBJ2-7; tentatively, D is TRBD1 or TRBD2 (5 bases each). The germline gives CDR1 SGHRS, CDR2 YFSETQ. Trimming left V 1 base short and J 5 bases short, with 19 bases between. The CDR3 covers 16 residues. The CDR3 loop reads CASSLLLAGGSNEQYF. The CDR3 coding sequence is TGCGCCAGCAGCTTGCTCCTAGCTGGGGGAAGTAACGAGCAGTACTTC.

In regard to this clonotype: A much larger clone differs by one base, so this may be a read error. The chain has TRBV20-1 and TRBJ2-7; tentatively, D is TRBD1 (7 bases). V shed 3 bases and J shed 0 bases, with 24 bases lying between them. CDR1 and CDR2 from the germline V gene are DFQATT and SNEGSKA (reference sequence). CDR3 length equals 18 residues. The chain's CDR3 is CSARPLATGRYSSYEQYF. Here the CDR3 DNA reads TGCAGTGCTAGGCCCCTCGCGACAGGGAGGTACAGCTCCTACGAGCAGTACTTC.